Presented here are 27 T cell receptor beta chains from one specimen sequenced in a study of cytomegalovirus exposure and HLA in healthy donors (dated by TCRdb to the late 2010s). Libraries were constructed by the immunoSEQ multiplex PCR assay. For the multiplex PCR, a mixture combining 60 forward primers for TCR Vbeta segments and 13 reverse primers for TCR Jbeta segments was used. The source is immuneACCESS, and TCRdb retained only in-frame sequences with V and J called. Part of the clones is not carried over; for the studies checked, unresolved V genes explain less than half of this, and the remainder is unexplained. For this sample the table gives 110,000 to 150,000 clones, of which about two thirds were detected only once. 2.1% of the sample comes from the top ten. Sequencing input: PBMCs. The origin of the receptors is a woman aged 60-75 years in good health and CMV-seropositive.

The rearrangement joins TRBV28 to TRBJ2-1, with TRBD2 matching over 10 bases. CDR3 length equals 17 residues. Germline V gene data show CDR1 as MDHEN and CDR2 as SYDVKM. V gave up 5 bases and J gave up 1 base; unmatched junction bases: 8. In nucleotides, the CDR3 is TGTGCCAGCAGTCGGACTAGCGGTCTTGCTTCCTACAATGAGCAGTTCTTC. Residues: CASSRTSGLASYNEQFF.

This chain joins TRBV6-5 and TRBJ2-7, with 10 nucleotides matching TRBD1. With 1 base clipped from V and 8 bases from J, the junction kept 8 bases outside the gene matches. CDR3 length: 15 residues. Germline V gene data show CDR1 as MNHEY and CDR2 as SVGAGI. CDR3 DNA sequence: TGTGCCAGCAGTTACTGGGAGGGACAGGGGAGTAAGCAGTACTTC. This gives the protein CASSYWEGQGSKQYF.

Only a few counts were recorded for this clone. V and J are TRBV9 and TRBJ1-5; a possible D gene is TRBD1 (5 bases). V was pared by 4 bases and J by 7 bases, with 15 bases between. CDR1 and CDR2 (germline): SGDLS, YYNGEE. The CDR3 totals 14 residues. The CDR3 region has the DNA TGTGCCAGCAGCCCTCGGGGGGAGGGCCAGCCCCAGCATTTT. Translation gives CASSPRGEGQPQHF.

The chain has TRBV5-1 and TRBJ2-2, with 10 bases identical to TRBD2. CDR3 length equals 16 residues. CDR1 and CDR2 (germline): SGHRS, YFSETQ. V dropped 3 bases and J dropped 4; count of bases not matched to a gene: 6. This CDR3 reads CASSWLAGEITGELFF. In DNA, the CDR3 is TGCGCCAGCAGCTGGCTAGCGGGAGAGATCACCGGGGAGCTGTTTTTT.

The DNA for the CDR3 is TGTGCCAGCAGCCCCCAGGACTATGGCTACACCTTC. It translates to CASSPQDYGYTF. The genes are TRBV7-9 and TRBJ1-2; no reliable D call. The germline gives CDR1 SEHNR, CDR2 FQNEAQ (reference sequence). The V end lost 5 bases, the J end lost 3 bases, and 7 bases lay between the germline ends. The CDR3 length is 12 residues.

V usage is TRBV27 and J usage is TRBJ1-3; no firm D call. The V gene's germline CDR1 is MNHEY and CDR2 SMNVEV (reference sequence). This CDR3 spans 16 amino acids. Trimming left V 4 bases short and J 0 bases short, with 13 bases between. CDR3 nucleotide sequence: TGTGCCAGCAGTTCCTCCGGGGTAGACTCTGGAAACACCATATATTTT. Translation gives CASSSSGVDSGNTIYF.

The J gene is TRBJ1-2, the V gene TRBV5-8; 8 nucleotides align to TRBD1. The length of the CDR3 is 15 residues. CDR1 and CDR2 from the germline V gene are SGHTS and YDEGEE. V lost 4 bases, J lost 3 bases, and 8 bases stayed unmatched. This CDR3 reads CASSIDGQGYYGYTF. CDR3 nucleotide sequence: TGTGCCAGCAGCATCGACGGACAGGGATACTATGGCTACACCTTC.

The CDR3 nucleotides read TGTGCCAGCAGTTACTCGGACAACAATCAGCCCCAGCATTTT. Amino acids: CASSYSDNNQPQHF. This chain joins TRBV6-5 and TRBJ1-5; a weak D match, TRBD1 (5 bases). V was pared by 0 bases and J by 3 bases, with 6 bases between. The CDR3 is 14 amino acids. Germline V lookup: CDR1 MNHEY, CDR2 SVGAGI.

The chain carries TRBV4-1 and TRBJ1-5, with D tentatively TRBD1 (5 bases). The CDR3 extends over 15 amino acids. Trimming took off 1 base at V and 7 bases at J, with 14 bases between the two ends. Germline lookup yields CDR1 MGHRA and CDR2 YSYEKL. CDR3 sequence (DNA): TGCGCCAGCAGCCAAGTCACGGCAGGGAAGCAGCCCCAGCATTTT. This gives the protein CASSQVTAGKQPQHF.

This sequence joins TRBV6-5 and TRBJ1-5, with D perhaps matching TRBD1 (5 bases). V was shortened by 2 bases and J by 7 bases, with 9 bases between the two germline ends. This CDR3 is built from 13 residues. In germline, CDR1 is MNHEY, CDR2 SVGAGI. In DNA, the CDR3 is TGTGCCAGCAGTTACCGTAGGGGACAGCCCCAGCATTTT. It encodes CASSYRRGQPQHF.

In DNA, the CDR3 is TGTGCCTGGAGTGGGGAGGCAGATACGCAGTATTTT. This sequence encodes CAWSGEADTQYF. The chain carries TRBV30 and TRBJ2-3; maybe TRBD2 (6 bases). CDR1 GTSNPN and CDR2 SVGIG come from the germline V gene (reference sequence). The CDR3 runs to 12 residues. V was cut by 1 base and J by 4 bases, with 6 bases left in between.

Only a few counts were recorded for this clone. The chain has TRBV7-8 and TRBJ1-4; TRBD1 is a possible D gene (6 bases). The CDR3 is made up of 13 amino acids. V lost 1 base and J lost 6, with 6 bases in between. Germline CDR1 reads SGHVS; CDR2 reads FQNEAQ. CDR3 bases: TGTGCCAGCAGCTTAGACAGGGATGAAAAACTGTTTTTT. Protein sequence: CASSLDRDEKLFF.

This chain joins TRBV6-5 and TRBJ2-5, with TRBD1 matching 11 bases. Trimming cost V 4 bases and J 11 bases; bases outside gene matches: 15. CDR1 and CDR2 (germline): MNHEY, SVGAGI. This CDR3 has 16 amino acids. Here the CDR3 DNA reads TGTGCCAGCAGTTCAGGTTACGGACAGGGGGCGGGGGAGCAGTACTTC. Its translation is CASSSGYGQGAGEQYF.

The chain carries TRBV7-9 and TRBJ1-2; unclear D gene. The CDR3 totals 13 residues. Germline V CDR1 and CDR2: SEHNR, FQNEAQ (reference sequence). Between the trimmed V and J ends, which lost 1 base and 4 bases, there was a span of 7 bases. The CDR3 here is CASSLGWSYGYTF. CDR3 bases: TGTGCCAGCAGCTTAGGGTGGAGCTATGGCTACACCTTC.

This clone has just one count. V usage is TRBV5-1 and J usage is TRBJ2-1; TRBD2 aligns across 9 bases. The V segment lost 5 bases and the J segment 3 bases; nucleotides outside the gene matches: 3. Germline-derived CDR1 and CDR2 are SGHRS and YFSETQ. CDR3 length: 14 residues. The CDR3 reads CASSTSGFYNEQFF. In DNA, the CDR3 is TGCGCCAGCAGTACTAGCGGGTTCTACAATGAGCAGTTCTTC.

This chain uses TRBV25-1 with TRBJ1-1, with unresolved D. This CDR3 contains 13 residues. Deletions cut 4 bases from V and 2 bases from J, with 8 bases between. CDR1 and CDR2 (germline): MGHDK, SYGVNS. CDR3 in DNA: TGTGCCAGCAGTGCAGAGGGTAACACTGAAGCTTTCTTT. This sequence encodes CASSAEGNTEAFF. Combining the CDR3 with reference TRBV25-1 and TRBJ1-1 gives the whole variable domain EADIYQTPRYLVIGTGKKITLECSQTMGHDKMYWYQQDPGMELHLIHYSYGVNSTEKGDLSSESTVSRIRTEHFPLTLESARPSHTSQYLCASSAEGNTEAFFGQGTRLTVV.

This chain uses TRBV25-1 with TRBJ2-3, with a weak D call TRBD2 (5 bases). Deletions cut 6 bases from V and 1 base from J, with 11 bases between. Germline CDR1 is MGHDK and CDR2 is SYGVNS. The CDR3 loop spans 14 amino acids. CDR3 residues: CASSVHGGTDTQYF. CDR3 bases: TGTGCCAGCAGCGTACACGGGGGCACAGATACGCAGTATTTT. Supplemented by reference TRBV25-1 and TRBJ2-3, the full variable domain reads EADIYQTPRYLVIGTGKKITLECSQTMGHDKMYWYQQDPGMELHLIHYSYGVNSTEKGDLSSESTVSRIRTEHFPLTLESARPSHTSQYLCASSVHGGTDTQYFGPGTRLTVL.

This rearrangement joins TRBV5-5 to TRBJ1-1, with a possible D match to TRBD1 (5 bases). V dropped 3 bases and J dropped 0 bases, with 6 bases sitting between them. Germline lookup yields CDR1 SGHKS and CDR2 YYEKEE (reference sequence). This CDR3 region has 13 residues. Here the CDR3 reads CASSWGVNTEAFF. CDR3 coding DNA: TGTGCCAGCAGCTGGGGGGTGAACACTGAAGCTTTCTTT.

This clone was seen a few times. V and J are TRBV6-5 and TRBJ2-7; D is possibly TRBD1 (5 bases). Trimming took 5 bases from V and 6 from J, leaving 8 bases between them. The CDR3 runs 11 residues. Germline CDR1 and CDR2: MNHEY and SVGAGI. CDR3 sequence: CASSRQGEQYF. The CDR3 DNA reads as TGTGCCAGCAGTAGGCAGGGCGAGCAGTACTTC.

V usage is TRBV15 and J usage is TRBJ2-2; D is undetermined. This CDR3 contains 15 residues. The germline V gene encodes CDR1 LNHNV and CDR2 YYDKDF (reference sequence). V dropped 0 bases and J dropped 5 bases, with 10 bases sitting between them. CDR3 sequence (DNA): TGTGCCACCAGCAGAGATATGATTCAGACCGGGGAGCTGTTTTTT. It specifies CATSRDMIQTGELFF. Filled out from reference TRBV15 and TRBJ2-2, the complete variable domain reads DAMVIQNPRYQVTQFGKPVTLSCSQTLNHNVMYWYQQKSSQAPKLLFHYYDKDFNNEADTPDNFQSRRPNTSFCFLDIRSPGLGDTAMYLCATSRDMIQTGELFFGEGSRLTVL.

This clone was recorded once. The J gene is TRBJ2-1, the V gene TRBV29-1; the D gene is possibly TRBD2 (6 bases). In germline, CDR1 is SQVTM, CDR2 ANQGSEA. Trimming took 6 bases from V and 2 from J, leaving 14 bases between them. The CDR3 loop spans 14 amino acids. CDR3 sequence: CSVVRLGTYNEQFF. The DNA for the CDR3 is TGCAGCGTGGTCCGACTAGGGACCTACAATGAGCAGTTCTTC.

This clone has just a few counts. The CDR3, as DNA: TGTGCCAGTAGCCTCCCCGCGAATGAGCAGTTCTTC. Amino acids: CASSLPANEQFF. The chain combines TRBV19 with TRBJ2-1, with D unresolved. Between the trimmed V and J ends, which lost 6 bases and 7 bases, there was a span of 10 bases. The CDR3 loop spans 12 amino acids. Germline loops: CDR1 LNHDA, CDR2 SQIVND (reference sequence).

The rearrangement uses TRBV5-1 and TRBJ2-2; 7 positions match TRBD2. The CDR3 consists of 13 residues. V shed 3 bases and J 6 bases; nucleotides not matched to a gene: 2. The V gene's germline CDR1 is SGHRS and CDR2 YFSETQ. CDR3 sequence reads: CASSSSGAGELFF. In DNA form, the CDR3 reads TGCGCCAGCAGCTCTAGCGGAGCCGGGGAGCTGTTTTTT.

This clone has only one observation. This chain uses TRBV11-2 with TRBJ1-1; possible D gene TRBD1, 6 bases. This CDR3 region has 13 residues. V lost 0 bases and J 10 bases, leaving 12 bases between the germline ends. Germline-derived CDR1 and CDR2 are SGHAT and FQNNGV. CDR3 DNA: TGTGCCAGCAGCTTAGATCTAAGGGGGAGAGCTTTCTTT. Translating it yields CASSLDLRGRAFF.

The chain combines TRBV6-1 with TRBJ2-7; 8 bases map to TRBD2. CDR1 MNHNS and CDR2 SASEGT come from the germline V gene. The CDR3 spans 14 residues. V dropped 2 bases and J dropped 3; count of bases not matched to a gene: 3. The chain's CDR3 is CASSELGGVYEQYF. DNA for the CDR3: TGTGCCAGCAGTGAACTCGGGGGGGTCTACGAGCAGTACTTC.

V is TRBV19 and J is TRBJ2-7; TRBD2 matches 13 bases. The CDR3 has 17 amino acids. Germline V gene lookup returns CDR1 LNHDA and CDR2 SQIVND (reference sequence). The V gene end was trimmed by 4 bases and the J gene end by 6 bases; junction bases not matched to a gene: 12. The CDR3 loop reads CASSTYGGLAGPVEQYF. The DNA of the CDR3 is TGTGCCAGTAGTACCTACGGGGGACTAGCGGGACCGGTCGAGCAGTACTTC.

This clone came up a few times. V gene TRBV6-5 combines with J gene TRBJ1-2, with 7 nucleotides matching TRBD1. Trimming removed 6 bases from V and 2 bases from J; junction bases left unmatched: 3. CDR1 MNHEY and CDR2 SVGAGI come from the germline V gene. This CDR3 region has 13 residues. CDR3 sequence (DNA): TGTGCCAGCAGAAAGACAGGGAACTATGGCTACACCTTC. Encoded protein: CASRKTGNYGYTF.